A single sample gave rise to the 22 T cell receptor beta chains below, sequenced in a study of T cell responses to AZD1222 COVID-19 vaccine listed by TCRdb under 2021. Interpreted using the paper, the time point label stands for: about 28 days (+/-7) after the second vaccine dose. The library was made by the immunoSEQ multiplex PCR assay. Held by TCRdb, this immuneACCESS table contains in-frame sequences only and omits some clones. Under half of the omission traces to an unresolved V gene where checked; the cause of the rest is unknown. The sample includes 200,000 or so clones, with approximately 93% observed a single time. Clones ranked in the top ten supply about 1% of the sample. The sample in question was peripheral blood, obtained 28 days after the second AZD1222 dose. Receptor source: an adult who received the AZD1222 COVID-19 vaccine.

This chain uses TRBV18 with TRBJ2-1, with 10 bases that match TRBD2. The J segment lost 8 bases and the V segment lost 3 bases, leaving 10 bases of the junction unmatched. This CDR3 contains 16 residues. Germline CDR1 KGHSH, CDR2 LQKENI. The CDR3 bases are TGTGCCAGCTCACCCTCTAGCGGGGGAGGACGCTATGAGCAGTTCTTC. Protein product: CASSPSSGGGRYEQFF.

The chain is built from TRBV19 and TRBJ1-1; a possible D gene is TRBD1 (5 bases). In germline, CDR1 is LNHDA, CDR2 SQIVND (reference sequence). Trimming shortened V by 2 bases and J by 5 bases, and 12 bases separated the two germline ends. This CDR3 contains 14 residues. The CDR3 protein is CASSISPGRTEAFF. Written as DNA, the CDR3 is TGTGCCAGTAGTATAAGCCCAGGGAGGACTGAAGCTTTCTTT.

The genes are TRBV4-3 and TRBJ2-1, with D uncertain. The CDR3 extends over 17 amino acids. Germline V lookup: CDR1 LGHNA, CDR2 YSLEER. Between the trimmed V and J ends, which lost 0 bases and 0 bases, there was a span of 12 bases. This CDR3 is CASSQEWGRLSYNEQFF. In DNA, the CDR3 is TGCGCCAGCAGCCAAGAGTGGGGAAGACTCTCCTACAATGAGCAGTTCTTC.

The V call is TRBV6-6, the J call TRBJ1-1; TRBD1 matches 7 bases. The V gene's germline CDR1 is MNHNY and CDR2 SVGAGI (reference sequence). There are 13 residues in the CDR3. V shed 5 bases and J 11 bases; nucleotides not matched to a gene: 11. For the CDR3, the DNA is TGTGCCAGCAGTGACCCATACAGGGGTGCGGCTTTCTTT. Translated: CASSDPYRGAAFF.

The J gene is TRBJ1-2, the V gene TRBV2; no clear D. CDR1 is SNHLY, CDR2 FYNNEI, per germline. The CDR3 is made up of 15 amino acids. V shed 6 bases and J shed 3 bases, with 17 bases lying between them. The CDR3 coding sequence is TGTGCCAGCAGGGCCCCGGGAGGGTATGACTATGGCTACACCTTC. This translates into CASRAPGGYDYGYTF.

The CDR3 DNA follows: TGTGCCAGCAGCAACCTAGAGTCCTTAGCCAAAAACATTCAGTACTTC. Translated, it gives CASSNLESLAKNIQYF. The chain recombines TRBV21-1 with TRBJ2-4; TRBD2, the D gene given by the table, was not confirmed from the DNA. TRBV21-1 is designated a pseudogene. The CDR3 has 16 residues.

DNA of the CDR3: TGTGCCAGCAGTGAAGGGGACAGGGGCTATGGCTACACCTTC. Its translation is CASSEGDRGYGYTF. The rearrangement joins TRBV6-1 to TRBJ1-2; 10 bases agree with TRBD1. J lost 4 bases, V lost 1 base, and 0 bases had no gene match. The germline gives CDR1 MNHNS, CDR2 SASEGT. This CDR3 has 14 amino acids.

CDR3: CASTTGTGNLRTQHF. Here the CDR3 DNA reads TGTGCCAGCACAACCGGGACAGGGAATCTCCGGACCCAGCATTTT. The chain recombines TRBV28 with TRBJ1-5, with TRBD1 identical over 9 bases. V trimming: 7 bases; J trimming: 11 bases; junction bases outside the gene matches: 15. CDR3 length: 15 amino acids. In germline, CDR1 is MDHEN, CDR2 SYDVKM.

The sample holds one count of this clone. The chain is built from TRBV10-3 and TRBJ1-2; TRBD1 matches 10 bases. The CDR3 totals 17 residues. Germline CDR1 and CDR2: ENHRY and SYGVKD. V lost 2 bases and J lost 7; bases outside the gene matches: 13. The CDR3 reads CAISENGPMTGGSGYTF. DNA of the CDR3: TGTGCCATCAGTGAGAACGGTCCCATGACAGGGGGCTCTGGCTACACCTTC.

This rearrangement joins TRBV30 to TRBJ2-7, with 9 bases identical to TRBD1. J gave up 7 bases and V 5 bases, and 6 bases lay outside the gene matches. Germline loops: CDR1 GTSNPN, CDR2 SVGIG (reference sequence). The CDR3 is 12 residues long. CDR3 sequence: CAWGTGLLEQYF. CDR3 bases: TGTGCCTGGGGGACAGGGCTTTTGGAGCAGTACTTC.

This chain joins TRBV6-4 and TRBJ1-6; D perhaps matches TRBD1 (5 bases). The CDR3 loop spans 15 amino acids. V lost 0 bases and J 8 bases, leaving 11 bases between the germline ends. CDR1 and CDR2 from the germline V gene are MRHNA and SNTAGT. The CDR3 DNA reads TGTGCCAGCAGTGACTCCCAGGGAGGGCATTCACCCCTCCACTTT. Its translation is CASSDSQGGHSPLHF.

DNA for the CDR3: TGTGCCAGCAGCACGGGACATTCAAGCTCCTATAATTCACCCCTCCACTTT. Its protein is CASSTGHSSSYNSPLHF. This chain uses TRBV2 with TRBJ1-6; D is possibly TRBD1 (6 bases). The CDR3 runs to 17 residues. Germline values: CDR1 SNHLY, CDR2 FYNNEI. V was trimmed by 6 bases and J by 0 bases, leaving 15 bases between them.

This clone was recorded once. In DNA form, the CDR3 reads TGTGCCACCAGTGGCCGGACTAGCGGGGGAAAAGAGACCCAGTACTTC. Translating it yields CATSGRTSGGKETQYF. This chain uses TRBV24-1 with TRBJ2-5, with 13 positions matching TRBD2. CDR3 size: 16 residues. Germline V gene lookup returns CDR1 KGHDR and CDR2 SFDVKD. The trim removed 5 bases at V and 3 bases at J, leaving 5 bases unmatched.

On this clone: One end of the junction is discordant with germline, which a read error may explain. This chain uses TRBV6-1 with TRBJ1-3; D is unclear. Germline V gene sequence: CDR1 MNHNS, CDR2 SASEGT. The CDR3 has 12 residues. The CDR3 nucleotides read TGTGCCAGCAGTGAACCGAACTCCGGGCTTAATTTT. Its protein product is CASSEPNSGLNF.

The rearrangement joins TRBV9 to TRBJ1-4; possibly TRBD1 for D (5 bases). Per germline, CDR1 SGDLS and CDR2 YYNGEE. Trimming took 2 bases from V and 5 from J, leaving 13 bases between them. The CDR3 extends over 15 amino acids. The CDR3 region is CASSVSTGPNEKLFF. Written as DNA, the CDR3 is TGTGCCAGCAGCGTCAGTACAGGCCCGAATGAAAAACTGTTTTTT.

This clone showed up just a few times. The chain links TRBV2 to TRBJ2-7; the D gene is possibly TRBD2 (7 bases). V was cut by 8 bases and J by 1 base, with 15 bases left in between. In germline, CDR1 is SNHLY, CDR2 FYNNEI. The CDR3 loop spans 14 amino acids. The CDR3 protein is CASQRDTGSYEQYF. The CDR3 DNA reads TGTGCCAGCCAGCGGGACACTGGATCCTACGAGCAGTACTTC.

This chain joins TRBV19 and TRBJ2-5, with 8 bases fitting TRBD1. The J segment lost 4 bases and the V segment lost 5 bases, leaving 9 bases of the junction unmatched. The CDR3 totals 15 residues. The V gene's germline CDR1 is LNHDA and CDR2 SQIVND (reference sequence). The CDR3 region has the DNA TGTGCCAGTAGTGCCCGGGACAGGCGTTCAGAGACCCAGTACTTC. Protein: CASSARDRRSETQYF.

The chain carries TRBV3-1 (or the pseudogene TRBV3-2) and TRBJ1-3; D is undetermined. This CDR3 spans 13 amino acids. Germline lookup yields CDR1 LGHDT and CDR2 YNNKEL (reference sequence). V was cut by 1 base and J by 2 bases, with 3 bases left in between. The CDR3 DNA reads as TGTGCCAGCAGCCAAGTGGCTGGAAACACCATATATTTT. Translating gives CASSQVAGNTIYF.

The chain uses TRBV11-3 and TRBJ2-1; no clear D gene. This CDR3 region has 12 residues. Trimming cost V 3 bases and J 5 bases, with 5 bases left between them. Germline V gene data show CDR1 as SGHNT and CDR2 as YENEEA. CDR3 coding DNA: TGTGCCAGCAGCTTTCTGGACAATGAGCAGTTCTTC. Its translation is CASSFLDNEQFF.

The rearrangement links TRBV13 to TRBJ1-1; tentative D call: TRBD1 (5 bases). Germline loops: CDR1 PRHDT, CDR2 FYEKMQ (reference sequence). The CDR3 is 15 amino acids. The V end lost 4 bases, the J end lost 4 bases, and 16 bases lay between the germline ends. CDR3 in amino acids: CASSSLGGESTEAFF. DNA for the CDR3: TGTGCCAGCAGCTCCCTCGGGGGGGAGAGCACTGAAGCTTTCTTT.

The chain couples TRBV3-1 (or the pseudogene TRBV3-2) to TRBJ1-2; perhaps TRBD1 as D (5 bases). Trimming took off 4 bases at V and 2 bases at J, with 8 bases between the two ends. The CDR3 is 13 residues long. Germline V CDR1 and CDR2: LGHDT, YNNKEL (reference sequence). The CDR3 coding sequence is TGTGCCAGCAGCCGAGACAGCAACTATGGCTACACCTTC. This codes for CASSRDSNYGYTF.

This CDR3 reads CASSPVGEVATGELFF. The CDR3, as DNA: TGTGCCAGCAGTCCAGTCGGGGAAGTTGCCACCGGGGAGCTGTTTTTT. The gene calls are TRBV7-3 and TRBJ2-2; a weak D match, TRBD2 (5 bases). This CDR3 comprises 16 residues. The germline V gene encodes CDR1 SGHTA and CDR2 FQGTGA. The V gene lost 6 bases and the J gene lost 4 bases, with 18 bases spanning the gap.